This T cell receptor (beta chain) appears in the sequencing data of a study of lymphopenia after photon versus proton radiotherapy. General observations from the study: After the lymphocyte nadir, photon-treated repertoires showed oligoclonal expansion, especially of CD8+ Temra cells.

As to this clone: No antigen is known for it.

Profiled with immunoSEQ multiplex PCR; TCRdb holds only in-frame clones, not every one. The sample records tens of thousands of clones, just over 85% being singletons. This CDR3 is built from 15 residues. Germline CDR1 and CDR2: SGHRS and YFSETQ. V was trimmed by 0 bases and J by 2 bases, leaving 10 bases between them. The rearrangement joins TRBV5-1 to TRBJ2-3; D not certain. The source was peripheral blood, collected from a patient treated with proton-based radiotherapy. This TCR derives from a woman in her seventies with pancreatic cancer. Some clones in this sample may be carry-over from other donors' samples. CDR3 region: CASSLAGRATDTQYF. The CDR3 DNA reads TGCGCCAGCAGCTTGGCCGGTCGGGCCACAGATACGCAGTATTTT.